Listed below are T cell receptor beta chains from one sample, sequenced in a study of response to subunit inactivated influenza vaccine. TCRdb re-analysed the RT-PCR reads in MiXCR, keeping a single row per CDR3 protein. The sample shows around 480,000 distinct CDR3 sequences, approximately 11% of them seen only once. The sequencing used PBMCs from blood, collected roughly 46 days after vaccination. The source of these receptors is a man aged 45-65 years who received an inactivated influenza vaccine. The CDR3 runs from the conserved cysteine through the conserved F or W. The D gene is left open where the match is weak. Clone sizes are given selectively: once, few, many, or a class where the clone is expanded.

CSVAGANYGYTF | TGCAGCGTTGCGGGAGCTAACTATGGCTACACCTTC | TRBV29-1 | . | 12 | TRBJ1-2 | .
CASTLSGPGELFF | TGTGCCAGCACCTTGTCAGGCCCCGGGGAGCTGTTTTTT | TRBV7-9 | . | 13 | TRBJ2-2 | .
CASSFAETNTGELFF | TGCGCCAGCAGCTTCGCGGAGACGAACACCGGGGAGCTGTTTTTT | TRBV5-1 | . | 15 | TRBJ2-2 | .
CASSFYRGNEQFF | TGTGCCAGCAGTTTCTACAGGGGGAATGAGCAGTTCTTC | TRBV27 | . | 13 | TRBJ2-1 | TRBD1
CASSRAGPYEQYF | TGTGCCAGCAGTCGCGCCGGGCCCTACGAGCAGTACTTC | TRBV7-2 | few | 13 | TRBJ2-7 | .
CATSRNIGGELFF | TGTGCCACCAGCAGGAACATTGGAGGGGAGCTGTTTTTT | TRBV15 | many | 13 | TRBJ2-2 | .
CASRNSLVYGELFF | TGCGCCAGCAGGAACTCACTAGTATACGGGGAGCTGTTTTTT | TRBV10-2 | many | 14 | TRBJ2-2 | .
CASSPGLAGNYNEQFF | TGTGCCAGCAGCCCCGGACTAGCGGGAAATTACAATGAGCAGTTCTTC | TRBV7-8 | . | 16 | TRBJ2-1 | TRBD2
CASSQEPGGRTEAFF | TGCGCCAGCAGCCAAGAGCCTGGGGGGCGCACTGAAGCTTTCTTT | TRBV4-3 | few | 15 | TRBJ1-1 | .
CASRRPRGPLHF | TGTGCCAGCAGACGCCCCCGGGGGCCCCTCCACTTT | TRBV28 | few | 12 | TRBJ1-6 | .
CASSSNGAPPETQYF | TGTGCCAGCAGCTCAAATGGGGCCCCTCCGGAGACCCAGTACTTC | TRBV5-6 | . | 15 | TRBJ2-5 | .
CASSRGGLNSDTQYF | TGTGCCAGCAGCCGAGGGGGACTGAATTCAGATACGCAGTATTTT | TRBV12-3/TRBV12-4 | . | 15 | TRBJ2-3 | .
CSVSRAVTDTQYF | TGCAGCGTTTCCAGGGCCGTCACAGATACGCAGTATTTT | TRBV29-1 | many | 13 | TRBJ2-3 | .
CASSLADYHTGELFF | TGCGCCAGCAGCTTGGCCGACTACCACACCGGGGAGCTGTTTTTT | TRBV5-1 | few | 15 | TRBJ2-2 | .
CASSFFSGRYNEQFF | TGTGCCAGCAGTTTTTTTAGCGGAAGATACAATGAGCAGTTCTTC | TRBV27 | once | 15 | TRBJ2-1 | .
CSASTGPDTQYF | TGCAGCGCGTCGACAGGGCCAGATACGCAGTATTTT | TRBV29-1 | . | 12 | TRBJ2-3 | TRBD1
CAIRARTAQETQYF | TGTGCCATCAGGGCCCGGACAGCGCAAGAGACCCAGTACTTC | TRBV10-3 | few | 14 | TRBJ2-5 | .
CSARDHPGGWNQPQHF | TGCAGTGCTAGAGATCACCCAGGGGGATGGAATCAGCCCCAGCATTTT | TRBV20-1 | few | 16 | TRBJ1-5 | TRBD1
CASSLGTQRYTF | TGTGCCAGCAGCCTCGGGACCCAACGCTACACCTTC | TRBV6-5 | few | 12 | TRBJ1-2 | .
CATSDVRKNTGELFF | TGTGCCACCAGTGATGTCCGGAAGAACACCGGGGAGCTGTTTTTT | TRBV24-1 | few | 15 | TRBJ2-2 | .
CASSRQGAGGYTF | TGTGCCAGCAGTCGACAGGGGGCAGGTGGCTACACCTTC | TRBV6-1 | many | 13 | TRBJ1-2 | TRBD1
CASSFGAGVHEQYF | TGTGCCAGCAGCTTCGGGGCAGGGGTCCACGAGCAGTACTTC | TRBV11-2 | few | 14 | TRBJ2-7 | .
CASSQGDSEAFF | TGTGCCAGCAGCCAAGGGGACAGCGAGGCTTTCTTT | TRBV3-1 | few | 12 | TRBJ1-1 | TRBD1
CATGTSGSMNEQFF | TGTGCCACCGGGACTAGCGGGAGTATGAATGAGCAGTTCTTC | TRBV10-3 | many | 14 | TRBJ2-1 | TRBD2
CASSIDSYYEQYF | TGTGCCAGCAGCATCGACAGCTACTACGAGCAGTACTTC | TRBV7-2 | few | 13 | TRBJ2-7 | .
CASSDDRNYEQYF | TGTGCCAGCAGCGACGACAGGAACTACGAGCAGTACTTC | TRBV25-1 | . | 13 | TRBJ2-7 | .
CSASGSGTGVHEQFF | TGCAGTGCTAGTGGCAGTGGGACAGGGGTGCATGAGCAGTTCTTC | TRBV20-1 | . | 15 | TRBJ2-1 | TRBD1
CSAREGWLTLGQADEQYF | TGCAGTGCTAGAGAGGGTTGGTTAACTTTGGGACAGGCGGACGAGCAGTACTTC | TRBV20-1 | many | 18 | TRBJ2-7 | TRBD1
CASSEAGLAGGTDTQYF | TGTGCCAGCAGTGAAGCTGGACTAGCGGGGGGCACAGATACGCAGTATTTT | TRBV6-1 | many | 17 | TRBJ2-3 | TRBD2
CSVEDRGGEKLFF | TGCAGCGTTGAAGACAGGGGAGGAGAAAAACTGTTTTTT | TRBV29-1 | few | 13 | TRBJ1-4 | .
CASTNPGSGNEQFF | TGTGCCAGCACCAACCCGGGTAGCGGAAATGAGCAGTTCTTC | TRBV7-2 | . | 14 | TRBJ2-1 | .
CSVEERGVNQETQYF | TGCAGCGTTGAAGAGAGAGGTGTCAACCAAGAGACCCAGTACTTC | TRBV29-1 | . | 15 | TRBJ2-5 | .
CASSQGGLLYEQYF | TGTGCCAGCAGCCAAGGGGGACTGCTCTACGAGCAGTACTTC | TRBV4-2 | . | 14 | TRBJ2-7 | .
CASTSVPGGGQFF | TGTGCCAGCACCTCTGTGCCGGGAGGAGGGCAGTTCTTC | TRBV9 | few | 13 | TRBJ2-1 | TRBD2
CASSLGSTVNTEAFF | TGTGCCAGCAGTTTAGGTAGTACAGTAAACACTGAAGCTTTCTTT | TRBV27 | . | 15 | TRBJ1-1 | .
CASSTGWGYEQYF | TGTGCCAGCAGTACCGGTTGGGGCTACGAGCAGTACTTC | TRBV12-3/TRBV12-4 | many | 13 | TRBJ2-7 | .
CASSLRTGSGELFF | TGTGCCAGCAGCCTTCGGACAGGAAGCGGGGAGCTGTTTTTT | TRBV9 | . | 14 | TRBJ2-2 | TRBD1
CASSPEESWGEEKLFF | TGCGCCAGCAGCCCGGAAGAGTCTTGGGGTGAGGAAAAACTGTTTTTT | TRBV5-1 | . | 16 | TRBJ1-4 | .